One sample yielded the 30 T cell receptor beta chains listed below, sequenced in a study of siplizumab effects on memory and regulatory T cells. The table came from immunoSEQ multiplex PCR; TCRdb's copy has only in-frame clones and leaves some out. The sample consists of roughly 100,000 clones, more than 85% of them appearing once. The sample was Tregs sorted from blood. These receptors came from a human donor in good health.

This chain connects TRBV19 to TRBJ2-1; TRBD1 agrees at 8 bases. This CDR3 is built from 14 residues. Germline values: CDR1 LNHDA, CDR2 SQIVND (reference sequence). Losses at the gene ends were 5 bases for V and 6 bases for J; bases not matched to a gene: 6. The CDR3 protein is CASSQGASVNEQFF. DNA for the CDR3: TGTGCCAGTAGTCAGGGGGCCTCGGTCAATGAGCAGTTCTTC. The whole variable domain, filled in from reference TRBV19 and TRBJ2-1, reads DGGITQSPKYLFRKEGQNVTLSCEQNLNHDAMYWYRQDPGQGLRLIYYSQIVNDFQKGDIAEGYSVSREKKESFPLTVTSAQKNPTAFYLCASSQGASVNEQFFGPGTRLTVL.

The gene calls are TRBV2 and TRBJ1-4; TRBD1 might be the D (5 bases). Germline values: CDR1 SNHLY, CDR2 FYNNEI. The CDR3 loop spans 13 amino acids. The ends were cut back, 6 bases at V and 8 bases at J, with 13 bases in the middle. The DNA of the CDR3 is TGTGCCAGCAGGCTCATGGGGGGAGAAAAACTGTTTTTT. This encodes CASRLMGGEKLFF.

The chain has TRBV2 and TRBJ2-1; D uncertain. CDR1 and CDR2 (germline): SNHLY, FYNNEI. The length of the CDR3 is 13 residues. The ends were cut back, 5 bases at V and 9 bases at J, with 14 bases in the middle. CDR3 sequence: CASSLTTTVEQFF. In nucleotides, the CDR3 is TGTGCCAGCAGTCTTACTACCACGGTTGAGCAGTTCTTC.

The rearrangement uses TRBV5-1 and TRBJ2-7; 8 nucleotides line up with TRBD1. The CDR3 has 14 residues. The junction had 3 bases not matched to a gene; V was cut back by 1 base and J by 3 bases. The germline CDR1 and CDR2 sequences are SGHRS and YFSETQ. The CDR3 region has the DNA TGCGCCAGCAGCTTGAGGACAGGGATCTACGAGCAGTACTTC. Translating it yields CASSLRTGIYEQYF.

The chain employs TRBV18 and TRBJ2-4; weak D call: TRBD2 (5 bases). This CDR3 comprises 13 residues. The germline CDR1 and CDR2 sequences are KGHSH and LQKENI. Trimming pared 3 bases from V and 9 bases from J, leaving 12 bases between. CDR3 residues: CASSPSGGGIQYF. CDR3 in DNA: TGTGCCAGCTCACCGTCAGGAGGCGGCATTCAGTACTTC. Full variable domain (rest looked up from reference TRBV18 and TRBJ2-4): NAGVMQNPRHLVRRRGQEARLRCSPMKGHSHVYWYRQLPEEGLKFMVYLQKENIIDESGMPKERFSAEFPKEGPSILRIQQVVRGDSAAYFCASSPSGGGIQYFGAGTRLSVL.

The CDR3 region is CASSRWDRGAQYF. The DNA of the CDR3 is TGTGCCAGCAGCAGATGGGACAGGGGGGCCCAGTACTTC. This chain links TRBV7-9 with TRBJ2-5; 11 nucleotides agree with TRBD1. The trim removed 5 bases at V and 9 bases at J, leaving 5 bases unmatched. CDR1 and CDR2 (germline): SEHNR, FQNEAQ (reference sequence). The CDR3 spans 13 residues.

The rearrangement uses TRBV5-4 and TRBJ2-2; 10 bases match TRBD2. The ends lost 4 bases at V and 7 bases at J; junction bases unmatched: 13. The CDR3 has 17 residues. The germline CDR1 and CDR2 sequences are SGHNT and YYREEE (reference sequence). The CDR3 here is CASSRLEAGGPGGELFF. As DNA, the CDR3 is TGTGCCAGCAGCCGACTTGAAGCGGGAGGGCCGGGCGGGGAGCTGTTTTTT.

The CDR3: CASSLEAGANSPLHF. The CDR3 nucleotides read TGCGCCAGCAGCTTGGAAGCTGGCGCTAATTCACCCCTCCACTTT. This chain joins TRBV5-1 and TRBJ1-6; D call uncertain. CDR1 is SGHRS, CDR2 YFSETQ, per germline. V was trimmed by 0 bases and J by 6 bases, leaving 10 bases between them. The CDR3 loop spans 15 amino acids.

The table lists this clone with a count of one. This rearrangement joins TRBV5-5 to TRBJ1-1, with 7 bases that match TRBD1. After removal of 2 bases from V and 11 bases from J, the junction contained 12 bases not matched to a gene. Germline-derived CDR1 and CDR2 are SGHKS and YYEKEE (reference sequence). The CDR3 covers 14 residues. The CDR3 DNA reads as TGTGCCAGCAGCTTTCGTCCCGGGACAGTACGTGCTTTCTTT. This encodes CASSFRPGTVRAFF.

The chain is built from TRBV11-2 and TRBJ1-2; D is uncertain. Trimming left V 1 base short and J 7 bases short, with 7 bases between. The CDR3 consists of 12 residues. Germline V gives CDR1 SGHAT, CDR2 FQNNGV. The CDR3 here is CASSLVGSGYTF. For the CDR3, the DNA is TGTGCCAGCAGCTTAGTTGGCAGTGGCTACACCTTC.

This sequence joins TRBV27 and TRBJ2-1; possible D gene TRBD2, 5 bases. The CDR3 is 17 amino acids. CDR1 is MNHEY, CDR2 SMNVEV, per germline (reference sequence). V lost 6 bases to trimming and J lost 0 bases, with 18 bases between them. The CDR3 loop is CASSSRLAISSYNEQFF. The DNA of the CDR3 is TGTGCCAGCAGCTCCAGGTTAGCGATCAGCTCCTACAATGAGCAGTTCTTC.

CDR3 residues: CASSPGGTGVYEQYF. As DNA, the CDR3 is TGCGCCAGCAGCCCCGGAGGGACAGGAGTTTACGAGCAGTACTTC. The chain links TRBV5-1 to TRBJ2-7; 8 bases match TRBD1. The germline gives CDR1 SGHRS, CDR2 YFSETQ. The CDR3 is 15 amino acids. The V and J ends lost 4 bases and 4 bases, in that order; junction bases with no gene match: 10.

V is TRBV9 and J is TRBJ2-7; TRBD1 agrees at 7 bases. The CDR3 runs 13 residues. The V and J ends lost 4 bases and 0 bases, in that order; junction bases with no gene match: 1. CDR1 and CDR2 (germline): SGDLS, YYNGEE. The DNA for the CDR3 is TGTGCCAGCAGCCAGGGGGACTCCTACGAGCAGTACTTC. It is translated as CASSQGDSYEQYF.

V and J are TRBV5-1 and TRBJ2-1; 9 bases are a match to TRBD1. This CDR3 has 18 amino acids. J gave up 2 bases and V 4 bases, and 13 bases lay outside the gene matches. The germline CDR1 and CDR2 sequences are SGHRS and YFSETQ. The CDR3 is CASSPITVRDRAYNEQFF. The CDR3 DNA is TGCGCCAGCAGCCCTATTACCGTCCGGGACAGGGCCTACAATGAGCAGTTCTTC.

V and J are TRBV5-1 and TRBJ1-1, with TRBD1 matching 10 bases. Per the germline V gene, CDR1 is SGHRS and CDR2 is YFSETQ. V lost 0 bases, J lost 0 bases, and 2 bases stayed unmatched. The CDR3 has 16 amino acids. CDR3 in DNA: TGCGCCAGCAGCTTGGGTGGGACAGGGGTGAACACTGAAGCTTTCTTT. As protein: CASSLGGTGVNTEAFF.

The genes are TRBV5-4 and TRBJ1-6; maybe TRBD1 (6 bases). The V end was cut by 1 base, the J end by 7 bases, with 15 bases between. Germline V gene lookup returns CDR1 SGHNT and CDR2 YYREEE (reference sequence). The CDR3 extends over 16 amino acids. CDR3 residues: CASSLFGGLANSPLHF. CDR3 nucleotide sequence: TGTGCCAGCAGCTTGTTCGGGGGGCTAGCGAATTCACCCCTCCACTTT.

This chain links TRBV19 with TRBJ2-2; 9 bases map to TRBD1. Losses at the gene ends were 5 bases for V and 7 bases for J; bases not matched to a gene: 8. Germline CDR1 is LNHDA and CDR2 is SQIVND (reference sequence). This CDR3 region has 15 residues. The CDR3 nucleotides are TGTGCCAGTAGTTTACAGGGGGCGACGGTCGGGGAGCTGTTTTTT. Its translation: CASSLQGATVGELFF.

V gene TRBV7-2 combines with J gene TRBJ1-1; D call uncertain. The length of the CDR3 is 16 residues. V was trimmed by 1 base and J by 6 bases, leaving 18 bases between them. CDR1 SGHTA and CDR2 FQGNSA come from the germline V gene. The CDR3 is CASSLGVGLLLAEAFF. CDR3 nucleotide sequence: TGTGCCAGCAGCTTAGGGGTAGGGCTCCTTCTGGCTGAAGCTTTCTTT.

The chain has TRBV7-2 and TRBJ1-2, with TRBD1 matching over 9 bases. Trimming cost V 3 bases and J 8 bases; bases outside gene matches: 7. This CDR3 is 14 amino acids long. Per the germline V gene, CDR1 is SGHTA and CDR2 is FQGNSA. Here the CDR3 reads CASSLGQGLGGYTF. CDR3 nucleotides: TGTGCCAGCAGCTTGGGACAGGGATTGGGAGGCTACACCTTC.

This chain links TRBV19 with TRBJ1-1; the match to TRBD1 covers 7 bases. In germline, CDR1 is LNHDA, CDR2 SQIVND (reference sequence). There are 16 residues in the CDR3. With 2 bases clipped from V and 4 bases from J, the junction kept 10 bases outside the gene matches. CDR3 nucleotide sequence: TGTGCCAGTAGTATAAAGAACAGGGGTTTTGTCACTGAAGCTTTCTTT. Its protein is CASSIKNRGFVTEAFF.

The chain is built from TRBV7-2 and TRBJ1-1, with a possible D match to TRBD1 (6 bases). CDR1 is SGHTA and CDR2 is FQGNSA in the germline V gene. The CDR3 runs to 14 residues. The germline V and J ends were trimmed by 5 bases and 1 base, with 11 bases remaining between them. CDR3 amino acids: CASSNRQANTEAFF. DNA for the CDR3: TGTGCCAGCAGCAACCGACAGGCGAACACTGAAGCTTTCTTT.

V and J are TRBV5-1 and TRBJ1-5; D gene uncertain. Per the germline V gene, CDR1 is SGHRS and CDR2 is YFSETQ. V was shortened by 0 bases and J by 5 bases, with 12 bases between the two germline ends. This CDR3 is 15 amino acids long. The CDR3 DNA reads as TGCGCCAGCAGCTTGGATCCGGGGTTGGATCAGCCCCAGCATTTT. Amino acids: CASSLDPGLDQPQHF.

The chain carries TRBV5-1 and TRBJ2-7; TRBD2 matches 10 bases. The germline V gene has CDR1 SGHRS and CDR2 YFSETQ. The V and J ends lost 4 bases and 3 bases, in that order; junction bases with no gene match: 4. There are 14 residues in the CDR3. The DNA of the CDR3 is TGCGCCAGCAGCCCCGGACTAGCGGTCTACGAGCAGTACTTC. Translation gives CASSPGLAVYEQYF. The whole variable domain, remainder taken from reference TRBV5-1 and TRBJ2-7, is KAGVTQTPRYLIKTRGQQVTLSCSPISGHRSVSWYQQTPGQGLQFLFEYFSETQRNKGNFPGRFSGRQFSNSRSEMNVSTLELGDSALYLCASSPGLAVYEQYFGPGTRLTVT.

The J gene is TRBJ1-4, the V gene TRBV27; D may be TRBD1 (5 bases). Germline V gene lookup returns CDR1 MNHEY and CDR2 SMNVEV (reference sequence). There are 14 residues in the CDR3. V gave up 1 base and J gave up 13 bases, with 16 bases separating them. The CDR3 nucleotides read TGTGCCAGCAGTTTATTCCCTCAGGGTGTTGCACTGTTTTTT. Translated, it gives CASSLFPQGVALFF. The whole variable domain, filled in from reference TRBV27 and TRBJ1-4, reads EAQVTQNPRYLITVTGKKLTVTCSQNMNHEYMSWYRQDPGLGLRQIYYSMNVEVTDKGDVPEGYKVSRKEKRNFPLILESPSPNQTSLYFCASSLFPQGVALFFGSGTQLSVL.

CDR3 in amino acids: CASSLGTYEQYF. As DNA, the CDR3 is TGTGCCAGCAGCTTGGGAACCTACGAGCAGTACTTC. This sequence joins TRBV7-9 and TRBJ2-7; D uncertain. Germline loops: CDR1 SEHNR, CDR2 FQNEAQ (reference sequence). This CDR3 has 12 residues. Between the trimmed V and J ends, which lost 3 bases and 2 bases, there was a span of 5 bases.

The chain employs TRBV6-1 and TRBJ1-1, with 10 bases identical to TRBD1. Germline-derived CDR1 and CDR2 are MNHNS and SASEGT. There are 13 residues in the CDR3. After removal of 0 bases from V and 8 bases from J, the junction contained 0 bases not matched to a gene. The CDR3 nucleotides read TGTGCCAGCAGTGAAGCGGGACAGGGGGAAGCTTTCTTT. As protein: CASSEAGQGEAFF.

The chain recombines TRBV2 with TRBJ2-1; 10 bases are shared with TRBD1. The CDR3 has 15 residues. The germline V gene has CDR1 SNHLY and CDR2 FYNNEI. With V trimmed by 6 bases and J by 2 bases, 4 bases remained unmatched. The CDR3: CASRTGTGAYNEQFF. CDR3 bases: TGTGCCAGCAGAACCGGGACAGGGGCCTACAATGAGCAGTTCTTC.

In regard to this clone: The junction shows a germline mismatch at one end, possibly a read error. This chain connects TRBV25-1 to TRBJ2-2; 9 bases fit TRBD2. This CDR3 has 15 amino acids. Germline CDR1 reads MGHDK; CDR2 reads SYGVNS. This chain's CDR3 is CASSELGLATGELLF. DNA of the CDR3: TGTGCCAGCAGTGAATTAGGACTAGCGACCGGGGAGCTGCTTTTT.

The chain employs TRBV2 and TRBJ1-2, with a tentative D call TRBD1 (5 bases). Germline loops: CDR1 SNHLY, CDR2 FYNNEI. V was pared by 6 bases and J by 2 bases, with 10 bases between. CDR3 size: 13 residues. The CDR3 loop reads CASRTRANYGYTF. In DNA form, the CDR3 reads TGTGCCAGCAGGACCAGGGCCAACTATGGCTACACCTTC.

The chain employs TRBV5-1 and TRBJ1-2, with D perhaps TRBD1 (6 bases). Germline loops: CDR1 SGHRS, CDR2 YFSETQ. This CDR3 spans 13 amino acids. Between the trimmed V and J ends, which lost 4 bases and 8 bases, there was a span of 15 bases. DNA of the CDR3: TGCGCCAGCAGCCGAGCAGGGGCGAGGGGCTACACCTTC. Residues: CASSRAGARGYTF.